Listed below are T cell receptor beta chains from one sample, sequenced in a study of blood T cell repertoires in COVID-19. The data were produced by immunoSEQ multiplex PCR, yet TCRdb's version contains in-frame clones alone and is incomplete. The sample records some 150,000 clones, around four fifths being singletons. Sequencing used peripheral blood. The receptors originated from a woman in her thirties or forties with active or convalescent COVID-19. The CDR3 runs from the conserved cysteine through the conserved F or W. D genes are given only for firm matches. Clone size appears in some rows only: once, few, many, or a class for an expanded clone.

d_call,j_call,v_call,clone_size,cdr3_nt,cdr3_aa
.,TRBJ1-5,TRBV10-1,.,TGCGCCAGCAGCCCATCGGGACAGCCCCAGCATTTT,CASSPSGQPQHF
.,TRBJ1-4,TRBV7-2,.,TGTGCCAGCAGCTTACCTTACATAAATGAAAAACTGTTTTTT,CASSLPYINEKLFF
TRBD2,TRBJ2-3,TRBV6-5,.,TGTGCCAGCAGTTGGGAGGCGGGGGGCACAGATACGCAGTATTTT,CASSWEAGGTDTQYF
.,TRBJ1-2,TRBV6-5,.,TGTGCCAGCAGTTTTTCCCTATTTGAGGGTGGCTACACCTTC,CASSFSLFEGGYTF
.,TRBJ1-2,TRBV24-1,.,TGTGCCACCAGTGGCAAGAACAGGGAAGCTAACTATGGCTACACCTTC,CATSGKNREANYGYTF
.,TRBJ2-2,TRBV5-4,.,TGTGCCAGCAGCTTGGCGGGGGGCGGGTCCACCGGGGAGCTGTTTTTT,CASSLAGGGSTGELFF
.,TRBJ2-7,TRBV27,.,TGTGCCAGCAGTTTATCGGGGGGATGGGCTCCCTACGAGCAGTACTTC,CASSLSGGWAPYEQYF
.,TRBJ1-1,TRBV27,.,TGTGCCAGCAGTTCCGCAGGGGCGGCTGAAGCTTTCTTT,CASSSAGAAEAFF
.,TRBJ1-3,TRBV5-4,.,TGTGCCAGCAGCTTATCAGGGAGGTCTGGAAACACCATATATTTT,CASSLSGRSGNTIYF
.,TRBJ2-3,TRBV28,few,TGTGCCAGCAGTTTAGGAGGAGGCACAGATACGCAGTATTTT,CASSLGGGTDTQYF
.,TRBJ1-3,TRBV7-2,.,TGTGCCAGCAGCCCCCAGGGCGGAAACACCATATATTTT,CASSPQGGNTIYF
.,TRBJ2-7,TRBV19,.,TGTGCCAGTAGTACCTCCAGCGGGCGTCCCTACGAGCAGTACTTC,CASSTSSGRPYEQYF
TRBD2,TRBJ2-3,TRBV15,.,TGTGCCACCAGCCCGGGGAGCGGGAGTGCAGATACGCAGTATTTT,CATSPGSGSADTQYF
TRBD2,TRBJ2-5,TRBV30,few,TGTGCCTGGACCGTAGGCGCTTGGGGGGGGGAGACCCAGTACTTC,CAWTVGAWGGETQYF
.,TRBJ1-6,TRBV28,.,TGTGCCAGCACGCCACGGTATAATTCACCCCTCCACTTT,CASTPRYNSPLHF
.,TRBJ2-1,TRBV10-1,.,TGCGCCAGCAGTGGTATAGACGGGGGAACCTACAATGAGCAGTTCTTC,CASSGIDGGTYNEQFF
TRBD1,TRBJ2-2,TRBV5-1,.,TGCGCCAGCAGTTTATCACCCGCGGACAGGGCGAACACCGGGGAGCTGTTTTTT,CASSLSPADRANTGELFF
.,TRBJ1-1,TRBV7-8,.,TGTGCCAGCAGCTTAGCCTCGACAGGATCCGGCACTGAAGCTTTCTTT,CASSLASTGSGTEAFF
TRBD1,TRBJ2-7,TRBV7-9,.,TGTGCCAGCAGCTTAGCCGGGACAGGGAACCACGAGCAGTACTTC,CASSLAGTGNHEQYF
.,TRBJ2-7,TRBV7-9,.,TGTGCCAGCAGCCCAGGATCCGGAGGGTGGGCCGAGCAGTACTTC,CASSPGSGGWAEQYF
.,TRBJ1-1,TRBV28,.,TGTGCCAGCTCGTCGAACACTGAAGCTTTCTTT,CASSSNTEAFF
.,TRBJ1-1,TRBV7-9,.,TGTGCCAGCAGCTTACTCGGTGCGGGTGAAGCTTTCTTT,CASSLLGAGEAFF
.,TRBJ1-1,TRBV7-9,once,TGTGCCAGCAGCCAGGCGGGGGGAACTGAAGCTTTCTTT,CASSQAGGTEAFF
.,TRBJ1-1,TRBV29-1,.,TGCAGCGTTCTTCCAGGTTTCACTGAAGCTTTCTTT,CSVLPGFTEAFF